The clone carrying this T cell receptor beta chain was picked up a small number of times. Distinct nucleotide sequences in the sample also encode this CDR3. The data belong to a study of shared clonotypes between healthy human individuals. The DNA input per sorted-subset replicate PCR was about 190 ng, corresponding to 30,000 or so T cell genomes. Only in-frame clones appear in the TCRdb table, and some are missing; sequencing was by immunoSEQ multiplex PCR. The sample lists nearly 1,000,000 clones, over 60% occurring once. The CDR3 is 11 residues long. The germline CDR1 and CDR2 sequences are SGHNT and YYREEE (reference sequence). Trimming cost V 1 base and J 4 bases, with 1 base left between them.

The gene calls are TRBV5-4 and TRBJ2-3; D is ambiguous. This sequence originates from a man aged 18 to 29 in good health. The sequenced sample was memory CD4+ T cells sorted from blood. Subset meaning: CD45RA-negative fraction. The CDR3 loop reads CASSLSDTQYF. The CDR3 DNA is TGTGCCAGCAGCTTGTCAGATACGCAGTATTTT.